This T cell receptor (beta chain) was identified during a study of T cells after yellow fever vaccination. The CDR3 runs 13 residues. V was trimmed by 3 bases and J by 2 bases, leaving 7 bases between them. Germline V gives CDR1 SGHRS, CDR2 YFSETQ. This clonotype was detected many times. For TCR, cDNA came from 5'RACE template switching, which added a universal primer site and UMIs. From the 5' RACE reads, TCRdb called clonotypes with MiXCR, one entry per CDR3 protein. The table lists 50,000 or so distinct CDR3 sequences, roughly 7% of them singletons. Sequenced material: CD8+ T cells sorted from PBMCs, taken around 14 days after the first yellow fever vaccination. This sequence was found in a young man who received the YFV17D yellow fever vaccine. The chain employs TRBV5-1 and TRBJ2-3; no clear D gene. The CDR3 nucleotides are TGCGCCAGCAGCTCGGGCTACACAGATACGCAGTATTTT. Translating gives CASSSGYTDTQYF.